These 29 T cell receptor beta chains share one sample of origin, sequenced in a study of shared clonotypes between healthy human individuals. Profiling relied on immunoSEQ multiplex PCR, and the TCRdb table lists in-frame clones only, not all of them. The repertoire holds approximately 2,000,000 clones, roughly 92% seen once, with around 0.35% in the top ten. Sequencing was performed on naive CD4+ T cells from PBMCs. Noted subset: CD45RA+ positively selected. Source of these receptors: a man aged 18-30 years in good health. Some clones in this sample may be carry-over from other donors' samples.

In its sample, this clone was seen a few times. The rearrangement uses TRBV30 and TRBJ1-1, with D unresolved. The CDR3 is made up of 13 amino acids. From germline, CDR1 is GTSNPN and CDR2 SVGIG (reference sequence). Trimming took off 0 bases at V and 5 bases at J, with 10 bases between the two ends. As DNA, the CDR3 is TGTGCCTGGAGTGTCTCCAGCACAACTGAAGCTTTCTTT. Translating it yields CAWSVSSTTEAFF.

The chain carries TRBV11-2 and TRBJ2-7; 10 bases are shared with TRBD1. V gave up 6 bases and J gave up 6 bases; unmatched junction bases: 8. The CDR3 is 14 amino acids. Looked up from germline, CDR1 is SGHAT and CDR2 is FQNNGV. CDR3 in DNA: TGTGCCAGCAGTCACCGGGACAGGGGCAGCGAGCAGTACTTC. It specifies CASSHRDRGSEQYF.

The J gene is TRBJ1-2, the V gene TRBV6-1; 7 bases line up with TRBD1. Per the germline V gene, CDR1 is MNHNS and CDR2 is SASEGT. The J segment lost 2 bases and the V segment lost 2 bases, leaving 8 bases of the junction unmatched. This CDR3 region has 16 residues. The CDR3 DNA sequence: TGTGCCAGCAGTGAAATCCCGACAGGGCCAAACTATGGCTACACCTTC. It codes for CASSEIPTGPNYGYTF.

The chain combines TRBV29-1 with TRBJ2-3; possible D gene TRBD1, 5 bases. Trimming removed 8 bases at V and 11 bases at J, with 23 bases between. From germline, CDR1 is SQVTM and CDR2 ANQGSEA. The CDR3 loop spans 13 amino acids. CDR3 sequence (DNA): TGCAGCCTTGTCAAGGGGTCAGGAATGAAGCAGTATTTT. Translation: CSLVKGSGMKQYF.

J is TRBJ1-3 and V is TRBV7-2; D not resolved. CDR1 and CDR2 from the germline V gene are SGHTA and FQGNSA. The length of the CDR3 is 14 residues. The ends were cut back, 4 bases at V and 1 base at J, with 8 bases in the middle. This CDR3 is CASSSLVSGNTIYF. CDR3 nucleotide sequence: TGTGCCAGCAGCTCCCTCGTGTCTGGAAACACCATATATTTT.

The chain recombines TRBV5-1 with TRBJ2-1, with D perhaps given as TRBD1 or TRBD2 (5 bases each). Trimming left V 3 bases short and J 2 bases short, with 12 bases between. The CDR3 sequence is 15 residues long. Germline V gives CDR1 SGHRS, CDR2 YFSETQ. The CDR3 here is CASSWGRTTYNEQFF. As DNA, the CDR3 is TGCGCCAGCAGCTGGGGGAGAACAACCTACAATGAGCAGTTCTTC.

The rearrangement uses TRBV7-2 and TRBJ2-3, with 7 positions matching TRBD2. Germline V gene sequence: CDR1 SGHTA, CDR2 FQGNSA. V lost 4 bases to trimming and J lost 4 bases; unmatched junction nucleotides: 5. This CDR3 region has 14 residues. CDR3: CASSWAGAADTQYF. The CDR3 DNA reads TGTGCCAGCAGCTGGGCGGGAGCGGCAGATACGCAGTATTTT.

The CDR3, as DNA: TGCGCCAGCAGCTTCTTCGGTAGCGGGAGAACGCCTCTTGGGGACGAGCAGTACTTC. Translating gives CASSFFGSGRTPLGDEQYF. The gene calls are TRBV5-1 and TRBJ2-7; TRBD2 aligns across 9 bases. The V gene's germline CDR1 is SGHRS and CDR2 YFSETQ. V was pared by 2 bases and J by 5 bases, with 20 bases of the junction left unmatched. CDR3 length equals 19 residues.

The genes are TRBV6-5 and TRBJ1-1; 9 nucleotides line up with TRBD1. This CDR3 is built from 13 residues. The germline gives CDR1 MNHEY, CDR2 SVGAGI. The trim removed 6 bases at V and 4 bases at J, leaving 3 bases unmatched. In DNA, the CDR3 is TGTGCCAGCAGGCCACAGGGGGCCACTGAAGCTTTCTTT. As protein: CASRPQGATEAFF.

The chain recombines TRBV29-1 with TRBJ2-3, with 11 nucleotides matching TRBD2. V shed 7 bases, J shed 4 bases, and the junction held 13 bases outside the gene matches. The CDR3 is 16 amino acids. Germline lookup yields CDR1 SQVTM and CDR2 ANQGSEA. Written as DNA, the CDR3 is TGCAGCGCTGCGGGCACTAGCGGGAGAGGGGCAGATACGCAGTATTTT. This sequence encodes CSAAGTSGRGADTQYF.

J is TRBJ2-2 and V is TRBV6-8; 8 nucleotides line up with TRBD1. Germline CDR1 MNHGY, CDR2 SAAAGT. J gave up 2 bases and V 2 bases, and 4 bases lay outside the gene matches. The CDR3 covers 16 residues. The chain's CDR3 is CASSYPSGGNTGELFF. The CDR3, as DNA: TGTGCCAGCAGTTACCCCTCAGGGGGCAACACCGGGGAGCTGTTTTTT.

The chain recombines TRBV6-6 with TRBJ2-5; D may correspond to TRBD1 or TRBD2 (5 bases each). The length of the CDR3 is 12 residues. Looked up from germline, CDR1 is MNHNY and CDR2 is SVGAGI (reference sequence). Trimming shortened V by 10 bases and J by 4 bases, and 13 bases separated the two germline ends. CDR3: CATGPGVETQYF. In nucleotides, the CDR3 is TGTGCCACGGGGCCCGGGGTAGAGACCCAGTACTTC.

The chain employs TRBV5-1 and TRBJ1-3; D is unclear. V lost 4 bases to trimming and J lost 4 bases, with 6 bases between them. The CDR3 has 12 residues. CDR1 is SGHRS, CDR2 YFSETQ, per germline. CDR3 DNA: TGCGCCAGCAGCCCGCCGGGAAACACCATATATTTT. Translating it yields CASSPPGNTIYF.

This chain links TRBV30 with TRBJ1-1; no definite D call. Trimming took off 4 bases at V and 8 bases at J, with 17 bases between the two ends. Germline V lookup: CDR1 GTSNPN, CDR2 SVGIG (reference sequence). The CDR3 extends over 13 amino acids. This chain's CDR3 is CAWTIGKGAEAFF. The CDR3 DNA is TGTGCCTGGACCATAGGGAAGGGTGCGGAAGCTTTCTTT.

CDR3 sequence: CASSANVPGQGTNYGYTF. The CDR3 DNA follows: TGTGCCAGCAGCGCCAACGTTCCGGGACAGGGGACTAACTATGGCTACACCTTC. The J gene is TRBJ1-2, the V gene TRBV7-3, with 10 bases aligning to TRBD1. Germline lookup yields CDR1 SGHTA and CDR2 FQGTGA. The length of the CDR3 is 18 residues. Trimming cost V 5 bases and J 0 bases; bases outside gene matches: 12. Supplemented by reference TRBV7-3 and TRBJ1-2, the full variable domain reads GAGVSQTPSNKVTEKGKYVELRCDPISGHTALYWYRQSLGQGPEFLIYFQGTGAADDSGLPNDRFFAVRPEGSVSTLKIQRTERGDSAVYLCASSANVPGQGTNYGYTFGSGTRLTVV.

J is TRBJ1-4 and V is TRBV7-8, with D maybe TRBD1 (5 bases). This CDR3 is built from 13 residues. Germline V CDR1 and CDR2: SGHVS, FQNEAQ. The ends were cut back, 5 bases at V and 7 bases at J, with 11 bases in the middle. In nucleotides, the CDR3 is TGTGCCAGCAGCCTACGGGGGGGTGAAAAACTGTTTTTT. Its protein is CASSLRGGEKLFF.

This chain links TRBV11-1 with TRBJ2-5; D unclear. The germline V gene encodes CDR1 SGHAT and CDR2 FQDESV (reference sequence). The CDR3 has 17 residues. Trimming took 6 bases from V and 4 from J, leaving 24 bases between them. Here the CDR3 reads CASRRGRYRMLGETQYF. CDR3 bases: TGTGCCAGCAGACGCGGTCGGTACCGCATGTTAGGAGAGACCCAGTACTTC. The full variable domain, completed using reference TRBV11-1 and TRBJ2-5, is EAEVAQSPRYKITEKSQAVAFWCDPISGHATLYWYRQILGQGPELLVQFQDESVVDDSQLPKDRFSAERLKGVDSTLKIQPAELGDSAMYLCASRRGRYRMLGETQYFGPGTRLLVL.

The CDR3 protein is CASSRGTGTYNEQFF. CDR3 bases: TGTGCCAGCAGCCGCGGGACAGGGACATACAATGAGCAGTTCTTC. The chain uses TRBV7-3 and TRBJ2-1; 9 bases align to TRBD1. The CDR3 consists of 15 residues. V lost 5 bases, J lost 4 bases, and 6 bases stayed unmatched. Per the germline V gene, CDR1 is SGHTA and CDR2 is FQGTGA. Together with reference TRBV7-3 and TRBJ2-1, the CDR3 gives the full variable domain: GAGVSQTPSNKVTEKGKYVELRCDPISGHTALYWYRQSLGQGPEFLIYFQGTGAADDSGLPNDRFFAVRPEGSVSTLKIQRTERGDSAVYLCASSRGTGTYNEQFFGPGTRLTVL.

This clone is a singleton in its sample. V is TRBV28 and J is TRBJ1-1; TRBD1 matches 7 bases. The junction had 7 bases not matched to a gene; V was cut back by 5 bases and J by 1 base. CDR3 length: 15 amino acids. Germline V gene data show CDR1 as MDHEN and CDR2 as SYDVKM. CDR3 region: CASSRHWDRNTEAFF. CDR3 sequence (DNA): TGTGCCAGCAGTCGCCACTGGGACAGGAACACTGAAGCTTTCTTT.

The V call is TRBV19, the J call TRBJ2-3; tentatively, D is TRBD1 (6 bases). In germline, CDR1 is LNHDA, CDR2 SQIVND (reference sequence). The V end was cut by 5 bases, the J end by 2 bases, with 14 bases between. This CDR3 has 15 residues. The CDR3, as DNA: TGTGCCAGTAGTCTCCAGGGGACGGCCACAGATACGCAGTATTTT. This encodes CASSLQGTATDTQYF.

The chain couples TRBV19 to TRBJ1-1; no clear D. V lost 5 bases, J lost 2 bases, and 15 bases lay in between. Per the germline V gene, CDR1 is LNHDA and CDR2 is SQIVND (reference sequence). CDR3 size: 15 residues. In DNA form, the CDR3 reads TGTGCCAGTAGTCCCTTAGTCGGGGTCAACACTGAAGCTTTCTTT. Translation: CASSPLVGVNTEAFF.

The rearrangement links TRBV9 to TRBJ2-4, with TRBD2 identical over 13 bases. The germline V gene has CDR1 SGDLS and CDR2 YYNGEE. Germline trimming cut 4 bases from V and 6 bases from J; bases unmatched to any gene: 7. This CDR3 is 16 amino acids long. As DNA, the CDR3 is TGTGCCAGCAGCCCCGGACTAGCGGGAGAGGGAAACATTCAGTACTTC. It codes for CASSPGLAGEGNIQYF.

This clone was counted a single time. Additional DNA sequences in this sample encode the identical CDR3. As DNA, the CDR3 is TGTGCCATCCGGGACAGAAATTACGAGCAGTACTTC. Translating gives CAIRDRNYEQYF. V and J are TRBV10-3 and TRBJ2-7; 7 bases match TRBD1. The germline CDR1 and CDR2 sequences are ENHRY and SYGVKD. The V and J ends lost 8 bases and 4 bases, in that order; junction bases with no gene match: 5. This CDR3 region has 12 residues.

This chain connects TRBV5-6 to TRBJ2-7; D may be TRBD1 (5 bases). This CDR3 comprises 15 residues. Trimming took 2 bases from V and 2 from J, leaving 14 bases between them. Germline values: CDR1 SGHDT, CDR2 YYEEEE. The CDR3 DNA sequence: TGTGCCAGCAGCTTATCGTGGTACAGGACCTACGAGCAGTACTTC. Encoded protein: CASSLSWYRTYEQYF.

The chain uses TRBV7-2 and TRBJ1-2; 12 bases align to TRBD1. This CDR3 has 15 amino acids. Per germline, CDR1 SGHTA and CDR2 FQGNSA. J was trimmed by 3 bases and V by 10 bases; bases with no gene match: 9. The CDR3 nucleotides are TGTGCCACTGGGACAGGGGGCGCCTTGGACTATGGCTACACCTTC. Protein: CATGTGGALDYGYTF.

The chain has TRBV5-1 and TRBJ1-1, with D perhaps TRBD1 (5 bases). Germline CDR1 and CDR2: SGHRS and YFSETQ. The germline V and J ends were trimmed by 7 bases and 8 bases, with 21 bases remaining between them. CDR3 length equals 14 residues. DNA of the CDR3: TGCGCCAGCGCCCTAGGGACGGGTTTCACGGAAGCTTTCTTT. This sequence encodes CASALGTGFTEAFF.

The gene calls are TRBV6-5 and TRBJ1-2; 7 nucleotides agree with TRBD1. In germline, CDR1 is MNHEY, CDR2 SVGAGI. Trimming removed 4 bases from V and 7 bases from J; junction bases left unmatched: 12. The CDR3 runs to 15 residues. CDR3 in DNA: TGTGCCAGCAGTTCCATGGGACAGAATATGGGTGGCTACACCTTC. Protein sequence: CASSSMGQNMGGYTF.

The chain carries TRBV7-6 and TRBJ2-7, with 8 bases lining up with TRBD2. The CDR3 is 14 amino acids. The V gene's germline CDR1 is SGHVS and CDR2 FNYEAQ. Unmatched junction bases numbered 6, after V lost 3 bases and J lost 5 bases. The CDR3 sequence: CASSLFQRENEQYF. In DNA, the CDR3 is TGTGCCAGCAGCTTGTTCCAGCGGGAGAACGAGCAGTACTTC. Looking up the rest from reference TRBV7-6 and TRBJ2-7 gives the full variable domain: GAGVSQSPRYKVTKRGQDVALRCDPISGHVSLYWYRQALGQGPEFLTYFNYEAQQDKSGLPNDRFSAERPEGSISTLTIQRTEQRDSAMYRCASSLFQRENEQYFGPGTRLTVT.

This CDR3 is CASRDNAEQFF. CDR3 nucleotides: TGTGCCAGCAGGGACAACGCTGAGCAGTTCTTC. The chain recombines TRBV27 with TRBJ2-1; TRBD1 is a possible D gene (5 bases). The CDR3 extends over 11 amino acids. Deletions cut 6 bases from V and 9 bases from J, with 9 bases between. Germline values: CDR1 MNHEY, CDR2 SMNVEV (reference sequence).